This T cell receptor (beta chain) appears in the sequencing data of a study of cytomegalovirus exposure and HLA in healthy donors. Vbeta (60) and Jbeta (13) primers were used in the PCR. The repertoire was sequenced with immunoSEQ multiplex PCR; TCRdb's copy has only in-frame clones and lacks some. Among approximately 110,000 clones listed, roughly 80% were seen once. V gave up 5 bases and J gave up 6 bases; unmatched junction bases: 13. This CDR3 contains 16 residues. Germline V gene sequence: CDR1 SGHTA, CDR2 FQGNSA. Study-level results: Only CMV serostatus was available as immune exposure information.

Comments on this clone: Antigen unknown.

The sequence derives from a female donor in good health and CMV-seropositive. The sequencing sample was made of PBMCs. The genes are TRBV7-2 and TRBJ1-1; 9 positions agree with TRBD1. This CDR3 reads CASSPGQGWMISEAFF. DNA of the CDR3: TGTGCCAGCAGCCCCGGACAGGGGTGGATGATCTCTGAAGCTTTCTTT.